These T cell receptor beta chains were read from a single sample in a study of CD8+ T cells in alopecia areata. The data were produced by immunoSEQ multiplex PCR, yet TCRdb's version contains in-frame clones alone and is incomplete. The sample carries about 150,000 clones, roughly 60% recorded once. Source material: CD4+ T cells sorted from blood. The receptors were gathered from a human donor in good health. Both conserved end residues are part of each CDR3. Fields, in order: CDR3 DNA, CDR3 protein, V gene, D gene, clone size, J gene. A D gene is named only where the DNA matches it firmly. Clone size appears in some rows only: once, few, many, or a class for an expanded clone.

DNA: TGCAGCGCTGAGCGGCCAAACACCGGGGAGCTGTTTTTT; CDR3: CSAERPNTGELFF; V: TRBV29-1; D: NA; size: NA; J: TRBJ2-2
DNA: TGTGCCAGCCAATACGGGGAAAATCAGCCCCAGCATTTT; CDR3: CASQYGENQPQHF; V: TRBV6-6; D: NA; size: NA; J: TRBJ1-5
DNA: TGTGCCAGCAGCGAAACAGGGGCGCAGTTCTTC; CDR3: CASSETGAQFF; V: TRBV25-1; D: TRBD1; size: NA; J: TRBJ2-1
DNA: TGTGCCAGCAGCCCAGGACGGGAGACCCAGTACTTC; CDR3: CASSPGRETQYF; V: TRBV7-9; D: NA; size: NA; J: TRBJ2-5
DNA: TGCAGCGTTGAAGAACGACGTCCAGGGGGGACTTACGAGCAGTACTTC; CDR3: CSVEERRPGGTYEQYF; V: TRBV29-1; D: NA; size: NA; J: TRBJ2-7
DNA: TGTGCCAGCAGCCTCATTGGACTAGGGGAAGGGGCCCAGTACTTC; CDR3: CASSLIGLGEGAQYF; V: TRBV7-8; D: TRBD2; size: NA; J: TRBJ2-5
DNA: TGTGCCTGGAGTGTACTAGTCGGAGGGCTGGGGGCCAACGTCCTGACTTTC; CDR3: CAWSVLVGGLGANVLTF; V: TRBV30; D: NA; size: NA; J: TRBJ2-6
DNA: TGTGCCTGGAGTGCTAAGGCGCAGGGGCGCGGGGATGAGCAGTTCTTC; CDR3: CAWSAKAQGRGDEQFF; V: TRBV30; D: NA; size: NA; J: TRBJ2-1
DNA: TGTGCCAGCAGCTCCGGTATTAACACAGATACGCAGTATTTT; CDR3: CASSSGINTDTQYF; V: TRBV7-6; D: NA; size: NA; J: TRBJ2-3
DNA: TGCGCCAGCAGCCAGGGGGCGGTTGAAAAACTGTTTTTT; CDR3: CASSQGAVEKLFF; V: TRBV4-1; D: NA; size: NA; J: TRBJ1-4
DNA: TGTGCCAGTAGGAAGGGACTAGCGGATAGCTCCTACAATGAGCAGTTCTTC; CDR3: CASRKGLADSSYNEQFF; V: TRBV19; D: TRBD2; size: NA; J: TRBJ2-1
DNA: TGCAGCGTGGGCCGGGGAAACTACGAGCAGTACTTC; CDR3: CSVGRGNYEQYF; V: TRBV29-1; D: NA; size: NA; J: TRBJ2-7
DNA: TGTGCCAGCAGTTACGGCGCTCCCCCTTTCTATGAGCAGTTCTTC; CDR3: CASSYGAPPFYEQFF; V: TRBV6-5; D: NA; size: few; J: TRBJ2-1
DNA: TGTGCCACCAGCAGAGCGGTGAGCCCCACGAGCAATCAGCCCCAGCATTTT; CDR3: CATSRAVSPTSNQPQHF; V: TRBV15; D: NA; size: NA; J: TRBJ1-5
DNA: TGCGCCAGCAGCTTGAATACGGGCGGGGAGCTGTTTTTT; CDR3: CASSLNTGGELFF; V: TRBV5-1; D: NA; size: few; J: TRBJ2-2
DNA: TGTGCCAGCAGCCGGGACAGCGCGGGAGGGGGCTACACCTTC; CDR3: CASSRDSAGGGYTF; V: TRBV7-2; D: TRBD1; size: NA; J: TRBJ1-2
DNA: TGTGCCAGCAGCGCGGGACAGTTTCAGCCCCAGCATTTT; CDR3: CASSAGQFQPQHF; V: TRBV9; D: TRBD1; size: NA; J: TRBJ1-5
DNA: TGCAGCGCGCGGACTAGCATCTATGAGCAGTTCTTC; CDR3: CSARTSIYEQFF; V: TRBV29-1; D: TRBD2; size: NA; J: TRBJ2-1
DNA: TGTGCCAGCAGCCAAGGGGGAACTAGCGGAGCGAACACCGGGGAGCTGTTTTTT; CDR3: CASSQGGTSGANTGELFF; V: TRBV4-2; D: TRBD2; size: NA; J: TRBJ2-2
DNA: TGTGCCAGCAGCTCACAGGGGGACACCGGGGAGCTGTTTTTT; CDR3: CASSSQGDTGELFF; V: TRBV7-9; D: TRBD1; size: NA; J: TRBJ2-2
DNA: TGTGCCAGCAGTTACTCGAATGAGCAGTTCTTC; CDR3: CASSYSNEQFF; V: TRBV6-5; D: NA; size: NA; J: TRBJ2-1
DNA: TGCAGCTTTCGACAGGCCAATGCCTACGAGCAGTACTTC; CDR3: CSFRQANAYEQYF; V: TRBV29-1; D: NA; size: NA; J: TRBJ2-7
DNA: TGTGCCAGCAGCTTCCAGAGCGGATCCTACGAGCAGTACTTC; CDR3: CASSFQSGSYEQYF; V: TRBV7-2; D: NA; size: NA; J: TRBJ2-7
DNA: TGCAGCGCCGACAGGGGGAACACCGGGGAGCTGTTTTTT; CDR3: CSADRGNTGELFF; V: TRBV29-1; D: TRBD1; size: NA; J: TRBJ2-2
DNA: TGTGCCAGCCTATTAGCATGGATTGGAGAGACCCAGTACTTC; CDR3: CASLLAWIGETQYF; V: TRBV2; D: NA; size: NA; J: TRBJ2-5
DNA: TGTGCCAGTAGCGCAGAGGGTGGTGAAAAACTGTTTTTT; CDR3: CASSAEGGEKLFF; V: TRBV19; D: NA; size: few; J: TRBJ1-4
DNA: TGTGCCAGCAGCCAGACAGGGGAAGAGACCCAGTACTTC; CDR3: CASSQTGEETQYF; V: TRBV4-2; D: TRBD1; size: few; J: TRBJ2-5
DNA: TGCAGCGTTATAGACAGCGGCAATCAGCCCCAGCATTTT; CDR3: CSVIDSGNQPQHF; V: TRBV29-1; D: NA; size: NA; J: TRBJ1-5
DNA: TGTGCCAGCAGCTTAGACGGCACCTCGGCCGGGGAGCTGTTTTTT; CDR3: CASSLDGTSAGELFF; V: TRBV7-9; D: NA; size: NA; J: TRBJ2-2
DNA: TGTGCCAGCAGCTTACAGGGGGCGCGGGATGAGCAGTTCTTC; CDR3: CASSLQGARDEQFF; V: TRBV5-5; D: TRBD1; size: NA; J: TRBJ2-1
DNA: TGTGCCAGCAGTTACGGCAGGAAAATGAACACTGAAGCTTTCTTT; CDR3: CASSYGRKMNTEAFF; V: TRBV6-5; D: NA; size: NA; J: TRBJ1-1
DNA: TGCAGCGTTGGCAGCAGCTCCTACGAGCAGTACTTC; CDR3: CSVGSSSYEQYF; V: TRBV29-1; D: NA; size: few; J: TRBJ2-7
DNA: TGTGCCAGCAGCGGGGGCTACAATGAGCAGTTCTTC; CDR3: CASSGGYNEQFF; V: TRBV2; D: NA; size: few; J: TRBJ2-1
DNA: TGTGCCAGCAGCCAAGACAGGGAAGACACTGAAGCTTTCTTT; CDR3: CASSQDREDTEAFF; V: TRBV4-2; D: NA; size: NA; J: TRBJ1-1
DNA: TGTGCCAGCAGCTCCCATAGCTCTGGGGCCAACGTCCTGACTTTC; CDR3: CASSSHSSGANVLTF; V: TRBV28; D: NA; size: NA; J: TRBJ2-6
DNA: TGTGCCAGCAGCGTAGGAGGGGGGGAGACCCAGTACTTC; CDR3: CASSVGGGETQYF; V: TRBV9; D: NA; size: NA; J: TRBJ2-5
DNA: TGCAGCGTTTGGTCAGGGGGAGGCTACACCTTC; CDR3: CSVWSGGGYTF; V: TRBV29-1; D: TRBD1; size: NA; J: TRBJ1-2
DNA: TGTGCCAGCAGCAGCCAAGAGACCCAGTACTTC; CDR3: CASSSQETQYF; V: TRBV2; D: NA; size: NA; J: TRBJ2-5
DNA: TGTGCCAGCAGTGATGCGGACGAGCAGTACTTC; CDR3: CASSDADEQYF; V: TRBV2; D: NA; size: NA; J: TRBJ2-7
DNA: TGTGCCAGCAGTGAAGTTGCAACTAATGAAAAACTGTTTTTT; CDR3: CASSEVATNEKLFF; V: TRBV2; D: NA; size: NA; J: TRBJ1-4
DNA: TGTGCCAGTAGTATTAGGTGGGAGACCGGACATTCGAACTATGGCTACACCTTC; CDR3: CASSIRWETGHSNYGYTF; V: TRBV19; D: NA; size: NA; J: TRBJ1-2
DNA: TGCGCCAGCAGGCAGCCCGGGACCCACGAGCAGTACTTC; CDR3: CASRQPGTHEQYF; V: TRBV5-1; D: NA; size: NA; J: TRBJ2-7
DNA: TGTGCCTGGAGTAAGGGGCTTGGCAATCAGCCCCAGCATTTT; CDR3: CAWSKGLGNQPQHF; V: TRBV30; D: NA; size: NA; J: TRBJ1-5
DNA: TGCAGCGCTACGGAACTCGGGCTAGCGGGAGTCGAGCAGTTCTTC; CDR3: CSATELGLAGVEQFF; V: TRBV29-1; D: TRBD2; size: NA; J: TRBJ2-1
DNA: TGTGCCAGCGGCGACAGGGGAGGAAACACCATATATTTT; CDR3: CASGDRGGNTIYF; V: TRBV6-1; D: TRBD1; size: NA; J: TRBJ1-3